The 30 T cell receptor beta chains below come from one sample, sequenced in a study of tissue T cells after allogeneic stem cell transplantation. The table came from immunoSEQ multiplex PCR; TCRdb's copy has only in-frame clones and leaves some out. This table holds fewer than 30,000 clones, roughly 87% found once. The sequences come from blood, collected before transplantation. The source of these receptors is a woman aged 18 to 55 who later had graft-versus-host disease after an allogeneic stem cell transplant.

The gene calls are TRBV7-2 and TRBJ2-7, with D possibly TRBD1 on 6 matching bases. The CDR3 is 15 amino acids. CDR1 and CDR2 (germline): SGHTA, FQGNSA. V was trimmed by 5 bases and J by 3 bases, leaving 17 bases between them. The CDR3 nucleotides read TGTGCCAGCAGCCCCGACTGGACAGCGCACTACGAGCAGTACTTC. Protein product: CASSPDWTAHYEQYF.

The V gene is TRBV6-5, the J gene TRBJ2-7; D gene unclear. From germline, CDR1 is MNHEY and CDR2 SVGAGI. V lost 10 bases, J lost 2 bases, and 12 bases lay in between. CDR3 length: 12 amino acids. The CDR3 region is CATHSGTYEQYF. In DNA form, the CDR3 reads TGTGCCACTCACAGTGGTACCTACGAGCAGTACTTC.

This clone was seen once. This rearrangement joins TRBV6-4 to TRBJ2-1; 8 nucleotides line up with TRBD2. Germline V CDR1 and CDR2: MRHNA, SNTAGT. With V trimmed by 2 bases and J by 3 bases, 3 bases remained unmatched. The CDR3 has 15 amino acids. The DNA of the CDR3 is TGTGCCAGCAGTGACGATACTAGCGGCTACAATGAGCAGTTCTTC. It translates to CASSDDTSGYNEQFF.

The chain is built from TRBV7-8 and TRBJ1-2; D is ambiguous. Germline V gene sequence: CDR1 SGHVS, CDR2 FQNEAQ. The CDR3 runs 15 residues. Trimming took 1 base from V and 5 from J, leaving 14 bases between them. CDR3 in DNA: TGTGCCAGCAGCTTAGAAGGGAGAGCTTCTTATGGCTACACCTTC. This encodes CASSLEGRASYGYTF.

The V gene is TRBV18, the J gene TRBJ1-2, with 7 bases lining up with TRBD1. CDR3 length: 15 amino acids. Trimming removed 4 bases from V and 1 base from J; junction bases left unmatched: 6. Germline CDR1 KGHSH, CDR2 LQKENI. For the CDR3, the DNA is TGTGCCAGCTCACGGGGGGACAGCAATAACTATGGCTACACCTTC. Protein sequence: CASSRGDSNNYGYTF.

This clone has a handful of counts. The chain employs TRBV5-1 and TRBJ1-1; tentatively, D is TRBD1 (5 bases). The CDR3 consists of 16 residues. Germline values: CDR1 SGHRS, CDR2 YFSETQ. Trimming pared 0 bases from V and 0 bases from J, leaving 12 bases between. The CDR3, as DNA: TGCGCCAGCAGCTTGGTAACCCAGGGTTTGAACACTGAAGCTTTCTTT. Translated: CASSLVTQGLNTEAFF.

This rearrangement joins TRBV7-8 to TRBJ2-7, with 8 bases that match TRBD1. Germline trimming cut 6 bases from V and 1 base from J; bases unmatched to any gene: 14. The V gene's germline CDR1 is SGHVS and CDR2 FQNEAQ. CDR3 size: 17 residues. The CDR3 DNA reads as TGTGCCAGCAGTCTTAGGGCCGGGACAGGTCTTTCCTACGAGCAGTACTTC. Protein sequence: CASSLRAGTGLSYEQYF. Looking up the rest from reference TRBV7-8 and TRBJ2-7 gives the full variable domain: GAGVSQSPRYKVAKRGQDVALRCDPISGHVSLFWYQQALGQGPEFLTYFQNEAQLDKSGLPSDRFFAERPEGSVSTLKIQRTQQEDSAVYLCASSLRAGTGLSYEQYFGPGTRLTVT.

The rearrangement links TRBV28 to TRBJ2-3, with D hard to call. The CDR3 sequence is 14 residues long. The V end was cut by 3 bases, the J end by 1 base, with 8 bases between. Germline V gene lookup returns CDR1 MDHEN and CDR2 SYDVKM. The CDR3 DNA reads as TGTGCCAGCAGTTTTATTTCGGGCACAGATACGCAGTATTTT. It encodes CASSFISGTDTQYF.

The CDR3 DNA sequence: TGCGCCAGCAGCTTGGAACCGGGACTAGCGGGAGTCGGCCGGGAGCTGTTTTTT. Encoded protein: CASSLEPGLAGVGRELFF. J is TRBJ2-2 and V is TRBV5-1; 14 bases fit TRBD2. The V and J ends lost 0 bases and 9 bases, in that order; junction bases with no gene match: 10. This CDR3 comprises 18 residues. CDR1 SGHRS and CDR2 YFSETQ come from the germline V gene.

The chain uses TRBV20-1 and TRBJ2-3; weak D call: TRBD1 (5 bases). Trimming stripped 3 bases from V and 4 bases from J, with 11 bases between. This CDR3 has 13 amino acids. Germline CDR1 and CDR2: DFQATT and SNEGSKA (reference sequence). CDR3 in DNA: TGCAGTGCTAGTGACTCAGGGTCAGATACGCAGTATTTT. Its protein is CSASDSGSDTQYF.

V and J are TRBV7-6 and TRBJ1-1; D not certain. The germline CDR1 and CDR2 sequences are SGHVS and FNYEAQ. V was trimmed by 2 bases and J by 1 base, leaving 5 bases between them. The length of the CDR3 is 13 residues. CDR3 in DNA: TGTGCCAGCAGCTTACAACAGAACACTGAAGCTTTCTTT. As protein: CASSLQQNTEAFF.

The chain carries TRBV3-1 (or the pseudogene TRBV3-2) and TRBJ2-1; unclear D gene. Trimming took off 4 bases at V and 6 bases at J, with 4 bases between the two ends. This CDR3 contains 11 residues. Germline values: CDR1 LGHDT, CDR2 YNNKEL (reference sequence). CDR3 nucleotides: TGTGCCAGCAGCCGAGTCAATGAGCAGTTCTTC. As protein: CASSRVNEQFF.

This clone is a singleton in its sample. The gene calls are TRBV4-1 and TRBJ1-2; D might be TRBD1 (6 bases). CDR1 and CDR2 from the germline V gene are MGHRA and YSYEKL. CDR3 length: 16 residues. The V end lost 6 bases, the J end lost 4 bases, and 21 bases lay between the germline ends. The CDR3 coding sequence is TGCGCCAGCAGTCCCACCTCCAGGGGAAGCGCCTATGGCTACACCTTC. This codes for CASSPTSRGSAYGYTF.

V gene TRBV5-4 combines with J gene TRBJ1-1, with 11 bases fitting TRBD1. The CDR3 extends over 15 amino acids. J lost 1 base, V lost 4 bases, and 3 bases had no gene match. The germline gives CDR1 SGHNT, CDR2 YYREEE (reference sequence). CDR3 bases: TGTGCCAGCAGCACCGGGACAGGGGGGAACACTGAAGCTTTCTTT. It specifies CASSTGTGGNTEAFF.

The chain recombines TRBV9 with TRBJ1-2, with no clear D. V lost 0 bases and J lost 2, with 8 bases in between. The CDR3 sequence is 14 residues long. Germline CDR1 reads SGDLS; CDR2 reads YYNGEE. This CDR3 reads CASSVVAANYGYTF. CDR3 nucleotides: TGTGCCAGCAGCGTAGTGGCAGCAAACTATGGCTACACCTTC.

J is TRBJ2-7 and V is TRBV9, with D unresolved. Trimming took 3 bases from V and 3 from J, leaving 7 bases between them. Per the germline V gene, CDR1 is SGDLS and CDR2 is YYNGEE. The CDR3 length is 12 residues. The DNA of the CDR3 is TGTGCCAGCAGCGGTAGAGGCTACGAGCAGTACTTC. This encodes CASSGRGYEQYF.

This chain joins TRBV28 and TRBJ1-2, with 11 positions matching TRBD1. Germline assignment: CDR1 MDHEN and CDR2 SYDVKM. With 6 bases clipped from V and 4 bases from J, the junction kept 4 bases outside the gene matches. The CDR3 runs to 14 residues. In DNA, the CDR3 is TGTGCCAGCAGCTTAGGGACAGGGGGCTATGGCTACACCTTC. This gives the protein CASSLGTGGYGYTF.

The chain recombines TRBV19 with TRBJ1-5; 8 bases fit TRBD1. The CDR3 consists of 15 residues. Germline assignment: CDR1 LNHDA and CDR2 SQIVND (reference sequence). The V gene end was trimmed by 3 bases and the J gene end by 5 bases; junction bases not matched to a gene: 6. The CDR3 loop reads CASSMTWDRYQPQHF. The CDR3 DNA sequence: TGTGCCAGTAGTATGACCTGGGACAGGTATCAGCCCCAGCATTTT.

The rearrangement joins TRBV7-6 to TRBJ2-7; D unclear. Germline V CDR1 and CDR2: SGHVS, FNYEAQ. The CDR3 covers 12 residues. V was clipped by 3 bases and J by 6 bases, with 9 bases between them. The CDR3 nucleotides read TGTGCCAGCAGCTTGATGATCGGCGAGCAGTACTTC. This translates into CASSLMIGEQYF.

The gene calls are TRBV6-4 and TRBJ2-1; D uncertain. Per the germline V gene, CDR1 is MRHNA and CDR2 is SNTAGT. The germline V and J ends were trimmed by 5 bases and 0 bases, with 5 bases remaining between them. This CDR3 region has 13 residues. The CDR3 region is CASSNGSYNEQFF. In DNA form, the CDR3 reads TGTGCCAGCAGTAACGGCTCCTACAATGAGCAGTTCTTC.

This chain links TRBV4-2 with TRBJ1-5; tentatively, D is TRBD1 (6 bases). Germline V gives CDR1 LGHNA, CDR2 YNFKEQ. The V end lost 2 bases, the J end lost 6 bases, and 20 bases lay between the germline ends. The CDR3 is 17 residues long. The CDR3 DNA sequence: TGTGCCAGCAGCCAAAGCCTTAGGGGGGCGGTAGGTCAGCCCCAGCATTTT. Translated, it gives CASSQSLRGAVGQPQHF.

The genes are TRBV5-1 and TRBJ2-1; the D call may be TRBD1 or TRBD2 (5 bases each). The CDR3 extends over 15 amino acids. Trimming took 4 bases from V and 5 from J, leaving 16 bases between them. Germline values: CDR1 SGHRS, CDR2 YFSETQ. The CDR3 here is CASSIISLGDNEQFF. The CDR3 DNA follows: TGCGCCAGCAGCATTATTAGCCTGGGGGACAATGAGCAGTTCTTC.

The V call is TRBV4-3, the J call TRBJ2-7, with TRBD1 matching 7 bases. This CDR3 region has 14 residues. V was clipped by 4 bases and J by 2 bases; unmatched bases: 5. Germline assignment: CDR1 LGHNA and CDR2 YSLEER. This CDR3 reads CASSRDRVAYEQYF. As DNA, the CDR3 is TGCGCCAGCAGCCGTGACAGGGTGGCCTACGAGCAGTACTTC.

The chain couples TRBV7-9 to TRBJ2-2, with 9 nucleotides matching TRBD1. Germline values: CDR1 SEHNR, CDR2 FQNEAQ (reference sequence). The trim removed 4 bases at V and 1 base at J, leaving 4 bases unmatched. This CDR3 has 16 residues. The CDR3 sequence: CASSSPGQGNTGELFF. In DNA, the CDR3 is TGTGCCAGCAGCTCCCCGGGACAGGGGAACACCGGGGAGCTGTTTTTT.

The chain recombines TRBV4-2 with TRBJ2-7, with a tentative D call TRBD2 (5 bases). Germline values: CDR1 LGHNA, CDR2 YNFKEQ. The CDR3 sequence is 15 residues long. Trimming left V 3 bases short and J 0 bases short, with 12 bases between. The CDR3 loop is CASSHPEDSSYEQYF. CDR3 sequence (DNA): TGTGCCAGCAGCCATCCGGAGGATAGCTCCTACGAGCAGTACTTC.

V is TRBV6-2 or TRBV6-3 and J is TRBJ2-7; D ambiguous. Per the germline V gene, CDR1 is MNHEY and CDR2 is SVGEGT. This CDR3 is 12 amino acids long. V shed 5 bases and J shed 6 bases, with 11 bases lying between them. DNA for the CDR3: TGTGCCAGCAGTAATCGTAAGGGCGAGCAGTACTTC. Amino acid sequence: CASSNRKGEQYF.

The chain combines TRBV4-1 with TRBJ2-1; the D gene is possibly TRBD1 (6 bases). CDR1 is MGHRA and CDR2 is YSYEKL in the germline V gene. The CDR3 loop spans 16 amino acids. Trimming took 0 bases from V and 8 from J, leaving 17 bases between them. CDR3 sequence: CASSQDIKSGVDEQFF. Here the CDR3 DNA reads TGCGCCAGCAGCCAAGATATTAAGTCAGGGGTGGATGAGCAGTTCTTC.

The chain has TRBV7-2 and TRBJ2-7, with a tentative D call TRBD2 (6 bases). V was trimmed by 1 base and J by 1 base, leaving 11 bases between them. The CDR3 totals 15 residues. From germline, CDR1 is SGHTA and CDR2 FQGNSA. The CDR3 DNA reads as TGTGCCAGCAGCTTAGGGCGGGGACCTTCCTACGAGCAGTACTTC. Its translation is CASSLGRGPSYEQYF.

This chain connects TRBV20-1 to TRBJ1-1; D remains ambiguous. This CDR3 has 11 amino acids. Germline lookup yields CDR1 DFQATT and CDR2 SNEGSKA (reference sequence). Between the trimmed V and J ends, which lost 7 bases and 4 bases, there was a span of 10 bases. The CDR3 here is CSVPFGTEAFF. The DNA for the CDR3 is TGCAGTGTTCCCTTCGGCACTGAAGCTTTCTTT.

This CDR3 is CASRETGEFYEQYF. The DNA for the CDR3 is TGTGCCAGCAGGGAGACAGGGGAATTCTACGAGCAGTACTTC. The chain has TRBV2 and TRBJ2-7, with 8 positions matching TRBD1. V lost 6 bases and J lost 3; bases outside the gene matches: 7. Germline V gene lookup returns CDR1 SNHLY and CDR2 FYNNEI. The CDR3 loop spans 14 amino acids.